This is a list of T cell receptor beta chains from one sample in a study of blood T cell repertoires in COVID-19. Repertoires were generated with immunoSEQ multiplex PCR, while TCRdb's copy carries only in-frame clones and drops some. Of about 140,000 clones in the sample, 80% to 90% were seen once. Sequencing input: PBMCs or T cells enriched from blood (not recorded which). The source is a woman aged 50 to 60 with acute COVID-19. Each CDR3 is given without its conserved first and last residue. The D gene is left open where the match is weak. Clone sizes are given selectively: once, few, many, or a class where the clone is expanded.

>.|TRBV7-2|TRBD1|TRBJ1-2
ASSPRTGNYGYT
>.|TRBV12-3/TRBV12-4|.|TRBJ2-5
ASSEWRGETQY
>.|TRBV6-5|TRBD2|TRBJ2-7
ASTSGREEQY
>.|TRBV7-6|.|TRBJ2-5
ASSLGGRETQY
>.|TRBV4-1|TRBD2|TRBJ2-7
ASSQATSGLSYEQY
>.|TRBV24-1|.|TRBJ2-1
ATSESSWGDQQF
>few|TRBV20-1|TRBD1|TRBJ2-1
SASGQGDFYNEQF
>.|TRBV19|.|TRBJ1-3
ASMVGDTSGNTIY
>.|TRBV7-2|TRBD2|TRBJ2-5
ASSLVGIAGGETQY
>.|TRBV19|TRBD1|TRBJ2-1
ASSPWTGRYNEQF
>.|TRBV20-1|.|TRBJ2-7
SASRAGLSEQY
>.|TRBV19|.|TRBJ1-2
ASRTDTYGYT
>.|TRBV5-4|.|TRBJ1-1
ASHEFWQDTEAF
>.|TRBV5-6|.|TRBJ2-5
ASRGRGETQY
>.|TRBV4-1|TRBD2|TRBJ2-1
ASSQPGTSTPSEQF
>.|TRBV5-6|TRBD1|TRBJ1-2
ASSLPGQNYGYT
>.|TRBV7-3|.|TRBJ2-1
ASSLEGGGYNEQF
>few|TRBV25-1|TRBD1|TRBJ1-4
ASSDPRTGQKLF
>few|TRBV11-2|.|TRBJ1-2
ASSLRAESGIVYGYT
>once|TRBV9|.|TRBJ1-2
ASSVDPGDRGYT
>.|TRBV2|TRBD2|TRBJ2-5
ASNQREKETQY
>.|TRBV6-5|TRBD1|TRBJ1-2
ASSEQGGNGGYT
>.|TRBV10-3|TRBD1|TRBJ1-2
AISAGPGQGDDGYT
>.|TRBV6-4|.|TRBJ1-5
ASRTYRISNQPQH
>.|TRBV5-1|TRBD1|TRBJ2-6
ASSLGQGLTSGANVLT
>.|TRBV29-1|.|TRBJ2-7
SVVLEGPSYEQY
>.|TRBV21-1|.|TRBJ2-3
ASSKLAGAILGGTDTQY
>few|TRBV5-1|.|TRBJ1-6
ASSLQGTYNSPLH
>.|TRBV19|TRBD1|TRBJ1-6
ASRVRQGDSPLH
>.|TRBV7-9|TRBD1|TRBJ1-2
ASSAGQGGYT
>.|TRBV11-2|TRBD1|TRBJ2-5
ASSARDRVSSETQY
>.|TRBV7-8|.|TRBJ1-5
ASSLRSDTNQPQH
>.|TRBV4-2|.|TRBJ1-3
ASSQDPGALTGNTIY
>.|TRBV4-3|TRBD1|TRBJ1-4
ASSQGTGGNEKLF
>.|TRBV7-6|TRBD2|TRBJ2-7
ASSLSGGFDEQY
>.|TRBV12-3/TRBV12-4|.|TRBJ1-2
ASSPKAGGGYT
>.|TRBV30|.|TRBJ1-5
AWSRKPNQPQH
>.|TRBV6-5|TRBD1|TRBJ1-1
ASSYQGASTEAF
>.|TRBV19|TRBD1|TRBJ1-6
ASRDGQGAYSPLH
>.|TRBV27|TRBD2|TRBJ2-1
ASSLRLAGVNEQF
>.|TRBV14|TRBD1|TRBJ1-1
ASSQDGRTGDTEAF
>.|TRBV4-3|.|TRBJ1-2
ASSQDDRDFLGGYT
>.|TRBV27|.|TRBJ1-2
ASRVFSGYT
>.|TRBV7-2|.|TRBJ2-3
ASSLQSTIPGTDTQY
>.|TRBV29-1|TRBD2|TRBJ2-1
SAGAVLAIEQF
>.|TRBV12-3/TRBV12-4|.|TRBJ1-1
ASRLSNTEAF
>few|TRBV6-5|TRBD1|TRBJ1-6
ASSYHGTGSPLH
>.|TRBV7-2|TRBD2|TRBJ2-5
ASSLAPPGGQETQY
>.|TRBV9|.|TRBJ2-7
ASSPAQVDYEQY
>.|TRBV5-4|.|TRBJ2-7
ASSLGLDSSYEQY
>.|TRBV9|.|TRBJ2-2
ASSATLGVTGELF
>few|TRBV30|.|TRBJ2-5
AWSGGVGETQY
>.|TRBV7-3|.|TRBJ2-1
ASSLIGGGSSYNEQF
>few|TRBV27|.|TRBJ1-3
ASSPGVGGNTIY
>.|TRBV5-1|TRBD1|TRBJ2-1
ASSLDRSSYNEQF
>.|TRBV10-3|TRBD1|TRBJ1-1
AVDRGDNTEAF
>.|TRBV27|.|TRBJ1-3
ASSLTTFGNTIY